The rows below give T cell receptor beta chains drawn from one sample of a study of post-analysis software for immune sequencing data. TCRdb reanalysed the PCR reads using MiXCR and keeps one entry per CDR3 protein. The data hold 430,000 or so distinct CDR3 sequences, with roughly 40% observed a single time. The sequencing sample was made of blood. These TCRs come from a girl between 2 and 10 years old with multiple sclerosis. Each CDR3 is given without its conserved first and last residue. Not every row has a clone size; where given, it reads once, few, many or a size class.

clone_size	j_call	v_call	cdr3_aa
many	TRBJ1-1	TRBV28	ASSYTEAF
-	TRBJ1-2	TRBV15	ATSRDRDRSYGYT
-	TRBJ2-2	TRBV12-3/TRBV12-4	ASSPLHGTGELF
few	-	TRBV4-3	ASSQQRTGARCEQY
once	TRBJ1-6	TRBV4-3	ASRIWDSPLH
-	TRBJ2-3	TRBV7-2	ASSFYSGSSSDTQY
-	TRBJ1-4	TRBV4-3	ASSQETGWTNEKLF
few	TRBJ1-5	TRBV29-1	SVRQGLNQPQH
-	TRBJ2-7	TRBV27	ASSARGHEQY
-	TRBJ2-7	TRBV5-5	ASSRDGVGDYEQY
-	TRBJ2-7	TRBV29-1	SVEAWDRSGEQY
-	TRBJ2-5	TRBV11-2	ASSLAGPVNQETQY
-	TRBJ2-5	TRBV5-1	ASSSGTRGKETQY
once	TRBJ2-3	TRBV7-9	ASRLTGVTDTQY
-	TRBJ2-3	TRBV5-1	ASSLGFGAQGTQY
once	TRBJ1-2	TRBV20-1	SANGAQSNYGYT
-	-	TRBV3-1	ASSQGAGRDGEQY
-	TRBJ2-4	TRBV4-2	ASSLTLRAKNIQY
-	TRBJ2-7	TRBV7-9	ASSHGTSGNEQY
-	TRBJ2-1	TRBV5-1	ASSFMSSSGYNEQF
few	TRBJ1-6	TRBV6-6	ASSLTLGSPLH
-	TRBJ2-5	TRBV4-1	ASSPRGGAETQY
-	TRBJ1-2	TRBV4-2	ASSQDSKRDYGYT
few	TRBJ2-7	TRBV29-1	SVEVVGAYEQY
-	TRBJ2-2	TRBV24-1	ATSEGVNTGELF
-	-	TRBV9	ASSPSHNEQY
few	TRBJ1-2	TRBV29-1	SVAGAVNYGYT
-	TRBJ2-7	TRBV7-6	ASGLGSEQY
few	TRBJ2-5	TRBV10-3	AIKRADQHLQY
few	TRBJ1-5	TRBV12-3/TRBV12-4	ASSLVRQGGQPQH
-	TRBJ2-1	TRBV28	ASSFLTGLDNNEQF
-	TRBJ2-5	TRBV6-6	ASSYSGSGRKPQY
few	TRBJ2-1	TRBV5-1	ASSLKTSGIIPQF
few	TRBJ2-1	TRBV3-1	ASSHRLAGGLYNEQF
-	TRBJ1-6	TRBV15	ATSRDLRSSPLH
few	TRBJ2-1	TRBV15	ATSRDNAPNEQF
-	TRBJ2-5	TRBV15	ATSRDQGQETQY
-	TRBJ2-7	TRBV10-3	AISDYRDSLFEQY
-	TRBJ2-1	TRBV4-1	ASSQESEGSYNEQF
-	-	TRBV7-2	ASSTRLAGEGEQY